The rows below give T cell receptor beta chains drawn from one sample of a study of T cell repertoires in cytomegalovirus infection. TCRdb itself ran the reads through MiXCR, one entry per CDR3 protein. In the table there are roughly 230,000 distinct CDR3 sequences, roughly 23% of which are singletons. Sequenced material: CD8+ T cells from PBMCs. Receptor source: a human donor in good health (CMV status not recorded). Some clones in this sample may be carry-over from other donors' samples. Both conserved end residues are part of each CDR3. The D gene is left open where the match is weak. Size tells how often a clone was seen (once, few, many) or the class of an expanded clone, and some rows leave it out.

J | D | V | size | CDR3 | DNA
TRBJ2-1 | TRBD2 | TRBV13 | - | CASSLPAGGNRAWFF | TGTGCCAGCAGCTTACCGGCGGGGGGGAACCGAGCGTGGTTCTTC
TRBJ2-3 | TRBD2 | TRBV28 | many | CASSLVTSGGGDTQYF | TGTGCCAGCAGTTTAGTTACTAGCGGGGGCGGAGATACGCAGTATTTT
TRBJ1-5 | - | TRBV7-8 | - | CASSLEGGGGGQPQHF | TGTGCCAGCAGCTTAGAGGGGGGGGGGGGCGGTCAGCCCCAGCATTTT
TRBJ2-1 | - | TRBV4-1 | few | CASSQGQGNEQFF | TGCGCCAGCAGCCAAGGGCAGGGGAATGAGCAGTTCTTC
TRBJ1-1 | TRBD1 | TRBV29-1 | - | CSVQTGWNTEAFF | TGCAGCGTCCAGACAGGGTGGAACACTGAAGCTTTCTTT
TRBJ1-4 | - | TRBV12-3/TRBV12-4 | - | CASSGRGEEPWEKLFF | TGTGCCAGCAGTGGAAGGGGCGAGGAGCCCTGGGAAAAACTGTTTTTT
TRBJ1-2 | TRBD1 | TRBV12-3/TRBV12-4 | - | CASSRTGHYGYTF | TGTGCCAGCAGTCGGACAGGCCATTATGGCTACACCTTC
TRBJ2-7 | - | TRBV20-1 | few | CSLRVGISYEQYF | TGCAGTCTAAGGGTAGGGATTTCCTACGAGCAGTACTTC
TRBJ2-5 | - | TRBV7-3 | - | CASSPGTSGATRGQETQYF | TGTGCCAGCAGCCCAGGAACTAGCGGTGCTACCAGGGGGCAAGAGACCCAGTACTTC
TRBJ1-4 | TRBD1 | TRBV5-1 | - | CASSQGGTNEKLFF | TGCGCCAGCAGCCAGGGGGGGACTAATGAAAAACTGTTTTTT
TRBJ2-3 | TRBD2 | TRBV24-1 | few | CATSDSGGDTQYF | TGTGCCACCAGTGACTCGGGGGGAGATACGCAGTATTTT
TRBJ2-5 | TRBD2 | TRBV9 | - | CASSVSGGPQETQYF | TGTGCCAGCAGCGTAAGCGGGGGGCCTCAAGAGACCCAGTACTTC
TRBJ2-7 | - | TRBV7-8 | few | CASERTGTYEQYF | TGTGCCAGCGAGCGGACGGGGACCTACGAGCAGTACTTC
TRBJ1-1 | - | TRBV20-1 | few | CSAIYTEAFF | TGCAGTGCTATATACACTGAAGCTTTCTTT
TRBJ1-1 | - | TRBV6-1 | many | CASSEAPVGNTEAFF | TGTGCCAGCAGTGAAGCCCCGGTGGGTAACACTGAAGCTTTCTTT
TRBJ2-3 | TRBD2 | TRBV20-1 | few | CSASWTSSTDTQYF | TGCAGTGCTAGTTGGACTAGCAGCACAGATACGCAGTATTTT
TRBJ2-1 | - | TRBV29-1 | - | CSVVGFLEINNEQFF | TGCAGCGTTGTCGGGTTCCTCGAAATTAACAATGAGCAGTTCTTC
TRBJ1-2 | - | TRBV12-3/TRBV12-4 | - | CASSPYFDGRYGYTF | TGTGCCAGCAGTCCCTACTTTGACGGACGTTATGGCTACACCTTC
TRBJ1-2 | - | TRBV20-1 | - | CSARSGQPNYGYTF | TGCAGTGCTAGAAGCGGACAGCCAAACTATGGCTACACCTTC